These 15 T cell receptor beta chains share one sample of origin, sequenced in a study of blood T cell repertoires in COVID-19. Produced via immunoSEQ multiplex PCR; TCRdb's table is partial and in-frame only. The sample holds about 50,000 clones, 90% seen once. The specimen sequenced was peripheral blood. The receptors derive from an elderly woman with acute or convalescent COVID-19.

This clone was recorded a few times. This rearrangement joins TRBV7-9 to TRBJ1-2; D not certain. CDR3 length: 14 residues. The ends were cut back, 3 bases at V and 0 bases at J, with 8 bases in the middle. In germline, CDR1 is SEHNR, CDR2 FQNEAQ (reference sequence). DNA of the CDR3: TGTGCCAGCAGCTTTCCGGGTACTAACTATGGCTACACCTTC. Translating it yields CASSFPGTNYGYTF.

The chain has TRBV6-5 and TRBJ1-1; D remains unclear. V lost 0 bases and J 2 bases, leaving 10 bases between the germline ends. The V gene's germline CDR1 is MNHEY and CDR2 SVGAGI. The CDR3 covers 15 residues. The CDR3 spells CASSYSMERNTEAFF. The DNA of the CDR3 is TGTGCCAGCAGTTACTCGATGGAGAGAAACACTGAAGCTTTCTTT.

The chain joins TRBV7-2 to TRBJ2-5; perhaps TRBD1 as D (6 bases). The germline CDR1 and CDR2 sequences are SGHTA and FQGNSA. V was clipped by 0 bases and J by 4 bases, with 18 bases between them. CDR3 length equals 17 residues. The CDR3 sequence: CASSLAGGQVMSETQYF. The CDR3, as DNA: TGTGCCAGCAGCTTAGCTGGGGGACAAGTTATGTCAGAGACCCAGTACTTC.

The table lists this clone with a few counts. The gene calls are TRBV19 and TRBJ2-3; 8 nucleotides align to TRBD2. The CDR3 has 15 amino acids. Trimming removed 6 bases from V and 1 base from J; junction bases left unmatched: 6. Germline loops: CDR1 LNHDA, CDR2 SQIVND (reference sequence). CDR3 nucleotide sequence: TGTGCCAGTAGCCGACCGGGACTAGGCACAGATACGCAGTATTTT. Translating it yields CASSRPGLGTDTQYF.

V and J are TRBV6-6 and TRBJ1-2, with 11 bases lining up with TRBD1. Trimming at V came to 2 bases and at J to 5 bases, leaving 4 bases not matched to a gene. CDR3 length: 15 residues. Germline V CDR1 and CDR2: MNHNY, SVGAGI (reference sequence). The chain's CDR3 is CASSYGGTGGYGYTF. In DNA form, the CDR3 reads TGTGCCAGCAGTTACGGCGGGACAGGGGGATATGGCTACACCTTC.

In its sample, this clone was seen once. The chain couples TRBV6-2 or TRBV6-3 to TRBJ2-3; D ambiguous. The CDR3 is 11 residues long. Germline values: CDR1 MNHEY, CDR2 SVGEGT. The V gene lost 6 bases and the J gene lost 8 bases, with 9 bases spanning the gap. The chain's CDR3 is CASSPPGTQYF. The CDR3 region has the DNA TGTGCCAGCAGCCCCCCCGGTACGCAGTATTTT.

The gene calls are TRBV24-1 and TRBJ2-6, with 7 nucleotides matching TRBD1. V shed 2 bases, J shed 0 bases, and the junction held 3 bases outside the gene matches. The V gene's germline CDR1 is KGHDR and CDR2 SFDVKD. This CDR3 is built from 17 residues. The CDR3 reads CATSDSDRPSGANVLTF. In DNA form, the CDR3 reads TGTGCCACCAGTGATTCGGACAGGCCCTCTGGGGCCAACGTCCTGACTTTC.

The J gene is TRBJ2-1, the V gene TRBV20-1, with unresolved D. Germline V CDR1 and CDR2: DFQATT, SNEGSKA (reference sequence). The CDR3 runs to 11 residues. Trimming removed 3 bases at V and 6 bases at J, with 6 bases between. The CDR3 region has the DNA TGCAGTGCTAGTTTAGTCAATGAGCAGTTCTTC. Amino acids: CSASLVNEQFF.

A few counts support this clone. The rearrangement links TRBV5-4 to TRBJ1-3, with TRBD1 identical over 9 bases. V trimming: 0 bases; J trimming: 5 bases; junction bases outside the gene matches: 6. Germline-derived CDR1 and CDR2 are SGHNT and YYREEE (reference sequence). This CDR3 region has 16 residues. CDR3 loop: CASSLDPTGGRNTIYF. In nucleotides, the CDR3 is TGTGCCAGCAGCTTGGATCCGACAGGGGGAAGAAACACCATATATTTT.

The gene calls are TRBV19 and TRBJ2-5, with no clear D. The CDR3 is 12 amino acids. Trimming took off 0 bases at V and 5 bases at J, with 4 bases between the two ends. The germline CDR1 and CDR2 sequences are LNHDA and SQIVND (reference sequence). The CDR3 protein is CASSIDRETQYF. CDR3 nucleotide sequence: TGTGCCAGTAGTATAGATCGGGAGACCCAGTACTTC.

The J gene is TRBJ1-4, the V gene TRBV2, with 7 positions matching TRBD1. Losses at the gene ends were 8 bases for V and 8 bases for J; bases not matched to a gene: 8. The germline V gene encodes CDR1 SNHLY and CDR2 FYNNEI. The CDR3 sequence is 13 residues long. This chain's CDR3 is CASGLQGNEKLFF. In DNA, the CDR3 is TGTGCCAGCGGATTACAGGGGAACGAAAAACTGTTTTTT.

The J gene is TRBJ2-1, the V gene TRBV5-4, with D unresolved. V lost 0 bases to trimming and J lost 4 bases, with 8 bases between them. Germline loops: CDR1 SGHNT, CDR2 YYREEE (reference sequence). The CDR3 is 14 residues long. CDR3 DNA sequence: TGTGCCAGCAGCTTGGGGCAACAATACAATGAGCAGTTCTTC. It yields the protein CASSLGQQYNEQFF.

This sequence joins TRBV27 and TRBJ2-2; 9 nucleotides agree with TRBD2. Germline values: CDR1 MNHEY, CDR2 SMNVEV (reference sequence). The CDR3 totals 15 residues. Losses at the gene ends were 6 bases for V and 4 bases for J; bases not matched to a gene: 6. The CDR3 loop is CASSSLAGPTGELFF. DNA of the CDR3: TGTGCCAGCAGCTCCCTAGCGGGGCCCACCGGGGAGCTGTTTTTT.

The rearrangement uses TRBV7-9 and TRBJ2-7; 7 nucleotides match TRBD1. J was trimmed by 1 base and V by 5 bases; bases with no gene match: 17. CDR1 is SEHNR and CDR2 is FQNEAQ in the germline V gene (reference sequence). This CDR3 spans 18 amino acids. CDR3 loop: CASSPGGRGFALSYEQYF. The DNA of the CDR3 is TGTGCCAGCAGCCCCGGAGGCAGGGGGTTCGCCCTGTCCTACGAGCAGTACTTC.

This chain uses TRBV11-2 with TRBJ2-2; 9 nucleotides line up with TRBD2. Germline CDR1 is SGHAT and CDR2 is FQNNGV. V dropped 8 bases and J dropped 6; count of bases not matched to a gene: 10. The CDR3 contains 15 residues. DNA of the CDR3: TGTGCCAGCCTTCAGGCTAGCGGGATGGCCGGGGAGCTGTTTTTT. This translates into CASLQASGMAGELFF.